The entry below gives a single T cell receptor (beta chain) sequence along with its context. The antigen remains undetermined. Researchers ran the PCR with 60 Vbeta and 13 Jbeta primers. Clones were sequenced by immunoSEQ multiplex PCR, and TCRdb holds only the in-frame ones, with some missing. Here the sample spans 130,000 to 150,000 clones, about 80% being singletons. V was cut by 0 bases and J by 1 base, with 12 bases left in between. Germline values: CDR1 LNHNV, CDR2 YYDKDF (reference sequence). This CDR3 has 16 amino acids. The source of the sample is a study of cytomegalovirus exposure and HLA in healthy donors. The overall study: Across some 400 genotyped donors, around 82% landed in the Caucasian-associated ancestry cluster.

Notes on the study in general: When the data were analyzed later, several of the most significant clusters appeared to be linked to common viral pathogens. CMV serostatus was the sole immune exposure information available. Most TCR sequences proved rare, with some public TCRs found in many donors.

Input material: PBMCs. The V call is TRBV15, the J call TRBJ1-1; TRBD1 is a possible D gene (5 bases). The clonotype comes from a woman aged 25 to 39 in good health and CMV-seronegative. CDR3: CATSRDRTGTNTEAFF. The CDR3 nucleotides read TGTGCCACCAGCAGAGATAGAACAGGAACGAACACTGAAGCTTTCTTT. Supplemented by reference TRBV15 and TRBJ1-1, the full variable domain reads DAMVIQNPRYQVTQFGKPVTLSCSQTLNHNVMYWYQQKSSQAPKLLFHYYDKDFNNEADTPDNFQSRRPNTSFCFLDIRSPGLGDTAMYLCATSRDRTGTNTEAFFGQGTRLTVV.